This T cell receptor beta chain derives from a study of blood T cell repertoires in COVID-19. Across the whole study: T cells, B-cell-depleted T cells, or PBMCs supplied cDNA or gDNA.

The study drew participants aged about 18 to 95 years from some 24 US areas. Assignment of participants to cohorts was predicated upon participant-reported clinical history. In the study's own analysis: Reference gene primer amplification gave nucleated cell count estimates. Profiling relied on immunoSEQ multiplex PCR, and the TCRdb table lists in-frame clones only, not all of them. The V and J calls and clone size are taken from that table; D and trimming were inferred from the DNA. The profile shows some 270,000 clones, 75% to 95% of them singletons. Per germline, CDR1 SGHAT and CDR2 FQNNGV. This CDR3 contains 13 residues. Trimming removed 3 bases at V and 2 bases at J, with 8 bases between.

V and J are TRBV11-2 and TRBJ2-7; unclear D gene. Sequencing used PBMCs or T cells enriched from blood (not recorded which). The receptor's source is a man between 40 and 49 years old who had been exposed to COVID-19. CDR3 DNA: TGTGCCAGCAGCTTTGGGCAGGCCTACGAGCAGTACTTC. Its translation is CASSFGQAYEQYF.